The 2 T cell receptor beta chains given below trace back to one sample, sequenced in a study of cytomegalovirus exposure and HLA in healthy donors (dated by TCRdb to 2015 to 2018). The library relied on the immunoSEQ multiplex PCR assay. The multiplex PCR relied on a mix of 60 forward primers for TCR Vbeta segments and 13 reverse primers for TCR Jbeta segments. The table was pulled from immuneACCESS by TCRdb, which kept in-frame rearrangements only. Such tables lose some clones; where checked, under half of the loss comes from unresolved V genes, and the rest has no known cause. The sample includes under 200,000 clones, with roughly 80% observed a single time. The ten biggest clones cover over 3.5% of the sample. The source material was PBMCs. These receptor sequences come from a man in his fifties in good health and CMV-seronegative.

V gene TRBV18 combines with J gene TRBJ2-5, with 9 bases that match TRBD1. V trimming: 3 bases; J trimming: 4 bases; junction bases outside the gene matches: 6. CDR1 and CDR2 (germline): KGHSH, LQKENI. The length of the CDR3 is 15 residues. CDR3 nucleotides: TGTGCCAGCTCACCTCCCGGGACAGGGCGAGAGACCCAGTACTTC. It is translated as CASSPPGTGRETQYF.

J is TRBJ1-5 and V is TRBV7-2; D unclear. CDR3 length: 15 amino acids. Germline CDR1 is SGHTA and CDR2 is FQGNSA. Trimming removed 1 base at V and 7 bases at J, with 14 bases between. The CDR3 region has the DNA TGTGCCAGCAGCTTAGAACCGGGTGTGAAGCAGCCCCAGCATTTT. Translated, it gives CASSLEPGVKQPQHF. The full variable domain, its missing parts supplied by reference TRBV7-2 and TRBJ1-5, is GAGVSQSPSNKVTEKGKDVELRCDPISGHTALYWYRQSLGQGLEFLIYFQGNSAPDKSGLPSDRFSAERTGGSVSTLTIQRTQQEDSAVYLCASSLEPGVKQPQHFGDGTRLSIL.